This TCR beta chain comes out of a study of CD8 T cells in ankylosing spondylitis. Study results and caveats: Disease-linked clones were reportedly significantly enriched in matched ankylosing spondylitis synovial fluid. Disease-associated clonotypes exhibited CD8+ identity and were relatively infrequent in peripheral blood. A motif of 7 or 8 highly homologous TCR beta variants was seen as apparently characteristic of ankylosing spondylitis blood.

MiXCR was run by TCRdb on the 5' RACE reads, yielding one entry per CDR3 protein. The sample shows a few hundred thousand distinct CDR3 sequences, around 19% of them seen only once. The CDR3 covers 18 residues. The germline V and J ends were trimmed by 2 bases and 3 bases, with 22 bases remaining between them. Of note for this clonotype: Its antigen is currently unknown.

The TCR comes from a male donor with ankylosing spondylitis. The gene calls are TRBV12-3 or TRBV12-4 and TRBJ2-5; D may be TRBD2 (5 bases). Specimen: blood, either unsorted or a sorted T cell fraction (not recorded which). CDR3 nucleotides: TGTGCCAGCAGTTTAACCCCCACTAGACGGAGACCAAAAGAGACCCAGTACTTC. Translating it yields CASSLTPTRRRPKETQYF.